The clone carrying this TCR beta chain occurred once. This CDR3 region has 13 residues. V lost 4 bases and J 5 bases, leaving 11 bases between the germline ends. CDR1 is MNHNY and CDR2 is SVGAGI in the germline V gene (reference sequence). The sample belongs to a study of T cell clones after liver transplantation. Unstimulated PBMCs were sorted into CD3+CD4+ and CD3+CD8+ populations. Produced via immunoSEQ multiplex PCR; TCRdb's table is partial and in-frame only. The sample lists fewer than 85,000 clones, 80% occurring once. V is TRBV6-6 and J is TRBJ1-1; the D gene is possibly TRBD1 (5 bases). The sample consisted of CD4+ T cells from blood, taken 12 months after liver transplant. This TCR derives from a human patient who received a liver transplant. T cells may partly derive from the graft donor. CDR3 sequence (DNA): TGTGCCAGCAGTTTTCCAGGGAGGACTGAAGCTTTCTTT. Translated: CASSFPGRTEAFF.